This entry describes one TCR beta chain. Enrolment of Seattle patients took place during active infection, and they were followed longitudinally. Authors' data handling: Amplified reference gene primers provided the basis for estimating nucleated cell counts. Clones were read by immunoSEQ multiplex PCR, and TCRdb kept only the in-frame ones, dropping some. D and trimming were read from the DNA, whereas the V and J calls and clone size are those reported in that table. The data hold a few hundred thousand clones, with around 87% observed a single time. These data belong to a study of blood T cell repertoires in COVID-19. Looking at the study overall: Samples representing acute and convalescent COVID-19 were sourced from the United States, Italy and Spain. Sources were T cells, B-cell-depleted T cells, or PBMCs; the material itself was cDNA or gDNA.

In germline, CDR1 is MRHNA, CDR2 SNTAGT. The CDR3 is 17 amino acids. Trimming at V came to 5 bases and at J to 4 bases, leaving 14 bases not matched to a gene. V and J are TRBV6-4 and TRBJ2-7; 10 bases are a match to TRBD1. The sample comprised peripheral blood. The TCR was taken from a woman in her twenties or thirties with COVID-19, enrolled during active disease. CDR3 DNA: TGTGCCAGCAGTAGACTACTAATAGGGACAGGGGATTACGAGCAGTACTTC. Translated: CASSRLLIGTGDYEQYF.